The 20 T cell receptor beta chains in this list originate from one sample, sequenced in a study of immune cell composition in non-small cell lung cancer. Sequencing was performed with immunoSEQ multiplex PCR; in TCRdb, only in-frame clones are kept and a portion is missing. The repertoire holds 14,000 or so clones, 81% seen once, with more than 9.5% in the top ten. The sequenced sample was lung tumor tissue. These receptor sequences come from a human donor with non-small cell lung cancer.

V gene TRBV15 combines with J gene TRBJ1-1, with D hard to call. Germline V gene data show CDR1 as LNHNV and CDR2 as YYDKDF (reference sequence). There are 15 residues in the CDR3. The V and J ends lost 0 bases and 5 bases respectively, with 13 bases between them. CDR3 protein: CATSRDSGSETEAFF. As DNA, the CDR3 is TGTGCCACCAGCAGAGACTCGGGTTCAGAGACTGAAGCTTTCTTT. Full variable domain (missing parts from reference TRBV15 and TRBJ1-1): DAMVIQNPRYQVTQFGKPVTLSCSQTLNHNVMYWYQQKSSQAPKLLFHYYDKDFNNEADTPDNFQSRRPNTSFCFLDIRSPGLGDTAMYLCATSRDSGSETEAFFGQGTRLTVV.

J is TRBJ1-1 and V is TRBV2; 7 bases are shared with TRBD1. Germline CDR1 and CDR2: SNHLY and FYNNEI. The CDR3 runs 14 residues. After removal of 6 bases from V and 2 bases from J, the junction contained 6 bases not matched to a gene. The CDR3 DNA reads as TGTGCCAGCAGCCCAGCAGGGGGAAACACTGAAGCTTTCTTT. Encoded protein: CASSPAGGNTEAFF. Variable domain in full (rest from reference TRBV2 and TRBJ1-1): EPEVTQTPSHQVTQMGQEVILRCVPISNHLYFYWYRQILGQKVEFLVSFYNNEISEKSEIFDDQFSVERPDGSNFTLKIRSTKLEDSAMYFCASSPAGGNTEAFFGQGTRLTVV.

The chain couples TRBV7-2 to TRBJ2-5; TRBD1 is a possible D gene (6 bases). Per germline, CDR1 SGHTA and CDR2 FQGNSA. Trimming took 5 bases from V and 5 from J, leaving 18 bases between them. The CDR3 runs to 15 residues. CDR3 in DNA: TGTGCCAGCAGCCCAACAAGACAGGTGGGGGAGACCCAGTACTTC. It is translated as CASSPTRQVGETQYF.

In its sample, this clone was seen a few times. The chain uses TRBV28 and TRBJ2-7; D gene unclear. The CDR3 totals 12 residues. V lost 4 bases to trimming and J lost 10 bases, with 14 bases between them. Germline CDR1 and CDR2: MDHEN and SYDVKM. DNA for the CDR3: TGTGCCAGCAGTTCCTCGGCTGGCGGACAGTACTTC. Translation gives CASSSSAGGQYF.

This chain links TRBV7-3 with TRBJ2-1; D gene ambiguous. CDR1 is SGHTA, CDR2 FQGTGA, per germline. CDR3 length equals 15 residues. The V end was cut by 5 bases, the J end by 1 base, with 12 bases between. CDR3 in amino acids: CASSLSLTSYNEQFF. The DNA for the CDR3 is TGTGCCAGCAGCCTGTCTCTAACTTCCTACAATGAGCAGTTCTTC.

The rearrangement uses TRBV10-3 and TRBJ1-5; tentative D call: TRBD1 (5 bases). The V end was cut by 4 bases, the J end by 4 bases, with 5 bases between. The CDR3 sequence is 12 residues long. CDR1 and CDR2 from the germline V gene are ENHRY and SYGVKD. The CDR3 is CAISGGNQPQHF. The CDR3 DNA reads TGTGCCATCAGTGGGGGGAATCAGCCCCAGCATTTT.

The genes are TRBV11-3 and TRBJ2-5, with D tentatively TRBD2 (6 bases). CDR3 length equals 15 residues. V was cut by 5 bases and J by 3 bases, with 16 bases left in between. Looked up from germline, CDR1 is SGHNT and CDR2 is YENEEA. The CDR3 nucleotides read TGTGCCAGCAGCCCCCGCGCGGGGACCAAAGAGACCCAGTACTTC. Translation: CASSPRAGTKETQYF.

V usage is TRBV9 and J usage is TRBJ1-1; unclear D gene. Germline V lookup: CDR1 SGDLS, CDR2 YYNGEE. There are 14 residues in the CDR3. V was trimmed by 0 bases and J by 4 bases, leaving 10 bases between them. The DNA for the CDR3 is TGTGCCAGCAGCGTAGATATATGGGGCACTGAAGCTTTCTTT. It encodes CASSVDIWGTEAFF.

This clone was recorded only once. The genes are TRBV6-1 and TRBJ2-1; TRBD2 agrees at 7 bases. From germline, CDR1 is MNHNS and CDR2 SASEGT. Trimming took 6 bases from V and 0 from J; bases not matched to a gene: 5. The CDR3 consists of 15 residues. As DNA, the CDR3 is TGTGCCAGCAGGAGAGAGCGGGGCTCCTACAATGAGCAGTTCTTC. It yields the protein CASRRERGSYNEQFF.

This clone was observed a single time. The gene calls are TRBV11-3 and TRBJ2-3; D uncertain. Looked up from germline, CDR1 is SGHNT and CDR2 is YENEEA. V was pared by 8 bases and J by 6 bases, with 18 bases between. The CDR3 is made up of 14 amino acids. The CDR3 loop is CASSFGLDGDTQYF. CDR3 bases: TGTGCCAGCTCGTTTGGTCTTGATGGGGATACGCAGTATTTT.

The chain has TRBV11-1 and TRBJ2-2, with no clear D. Germline V CDR1 and CDR2: SGHAT, FQDESV (reference sequence). V shed 5 bases and J shed 6 bases, with 10 bases lying between them. The CDR3 length is 13 residues. CDR3 loop: CASSRVQAGELFF. The CDR3 DNA follows: TGTGCCAGCAGCCGCGTTCAGGCCGGGGAGCTGTTTTTT.

This clone has a single count. The J gene is TRBJ2-2, the V gene TRBV6-6; D gene ambiguous. With 2 bases removed from V and 0 bases from J, the gap between germline ends came to 7 bases. Looked up from germline, CDR1 is MNHNY and CDR2 is SVGAGI (reference sequence). There are 15 residues in the CDR3. The CDR3 protein is CASSYLRSNTGELFF. CDR3 in DNA: TGTGCCAGCAGTTACCTACGTTCGAACACCGGGGAGCTGTTTTTT.

The chain employs TRBV9 and TRBJ2-5, with TRBD1 matching 7 bases. The junction had 10 bases not matched to a gene; V was cut back by 0 bases and J by 2 bases. The CDR3 contains 17 residues. CDR1 SGDLS and CDR2 YYNGEE come from the germline V gene. CDR3 in amino acids: CASSVDPQGGGQETQYF. The CDR3 bases are TGTGCCAGCAGCGTAGACCCGCAAGGGGGCGGACAAGAGACCCAGTACTTC.

The V gene is TRBV19, the J gene TRBJ1-2; D unclear. The CDR3 is 12 residues long. The germline V and J ends were trimmed by 3 bases and 11 bases, with 13 bases remaining between them. Germline assignment: CDR1 LNHDA and CDR2 SQIVND (reference sequence). CDR3 residues: CASSIRTVYYTF. The CDR3 DNA reads TGTGCCAGTAGTATCCGGACGGTTTATTACACCTTC. Drawing the rest from reference TRBV19 and TRBJ1-2, the complete variable domain is DGGITQSPKYLFRKEGQNVTLSCEQNLNHDAMYWYRQDPGQGLRLIYYSQIVNDFQKGDIAEGYSVSREKKESFPLTVTSAQKNPTAFYLCASSIRTVYYTFGSGTRLTVV.

Notes on this clone: A far larger clone is one nucleotide away, so this likely arose from a read error. The chain couples TRBV4-1 to TRBJ2-7; TRBD2 aligns across 10 bases. Germline V gene lookup returns CDR1 MGHRA and CDR2 YSYEKL. The CDR3 length is 14 residues. CDR3 loop: CASSEGLAAYEQYF. In DNA, the CDR3 is TGTGCCAGCAGCGAAGGACTAGCGGCCTACGAGCAGTACTTC.

This clone has just one count. The rearrangement links TRBV11-2 to TRBJ2-7, with TRBD2 matching over 12 bases. Trimming at V came to 5 bases and at J to 4 bases, leaving 18 bases not matched to a gene. The CDR3 extends over 19 amino acids. Per the germline V gene, CDR1 is SGHAT and CDR2 is FQNNGV. CDR3 DNA: TGTGCCAGCAGCCCGGGGACTAGCGGGTCACTTCGGAACCGGTACGAGCAGTACTTC. It specifies CASSPGTSGSLRNRYEQYF.

The chain couples TRBV6-5 to TRBJ2-3; 15 bases map to TRBD2. V gave up 7 bases and J gave up 4 bases; unmatched junction bases: 3. This CDR3 is 15 amino acids long. Germline values: CDR1 MNHEY, CDR2 SVGAGI. The CDR3 DNA reads as TGTGCCAGCACACGGACTAGCGGGAGGGCAGATACGCAGTATTTT. Translating gives CASTRTSGRADTQYF.

The chain recombines TRBV18 with TRBJ2-5; TRBD2 matches at 8 bases. Germline values: CDR1 KGHSH, CDR2 LQKENI. The CDR3 runs 16 residues. The V and J ends lost 3 bases and 3 bases, in that order; junction bases with no gene match: 9. CDR3 residues: CASSPFSGAGEETQYF. CDR3 nucleotides: TGTGCCAGCTCACCCTTTAGCGGAGCGGGGGAAGAGACCCAGTACTTC.

As concerns this clone: The same CDR3 is also encoded by other DNA sequences in this sample. This chain joins TRBV28 and TRBJ2-7, with TRBD1 matching over 7 bases. The CDR3 totals 14 residues. V was pared by 3 bases and J by 0 bases, with 2 bases of the junction left unmatched. The V gene's germline CDR1 is MDHEN and CDR2 SYDVKM. The CDR3 coding sequence is TGTGCCAGCAGTTTCCGGGACAGCTCCTACGAGCAGTACTTC. It is translated as CASSFRDSSYEQYF.

This clone was seen just once. The V call is TRBV30, the J call TRBJ2-7; possible D gene TRBD1, 6 bases. V gave up 6 bases and J gave up 6 bases, with 18 bases separating them. This CDR3 has 13 amino acids. Germline assignment: CDR1 GTSNPN and CDR2 SVGIG (reference sequence). The CDR3 DNA reads as TGTGCCTGTTCCTTACAGGGAAGGGGCGAGCAGTACTTC. Translation: CACSLQGRGEQYF. Full variable domain (missing parts from reference TRBV30 and TRBJ2-7): SQTIHQWPATLVQPVGSPLSLECTVEGTSNPNLYWYRQAAGRGLQLLFYSVGIGQISSEVPQNLSASRPQDRQFILSSKKLLLSDSGFYLCACSLQGRGEQYFGPGTRLTVT.